The next 26 T cell receptor beta chains were all read from a single sample in a study of T cell responses to AZD1222 COVID-19 vaccine. The method was immunoSEQ multiplex PCR; TCRdb's version includes in-frame clones alone and lacks a portion of them. Altogether 70,000 to 95,000 clones are present, around 93% being singletons, with the ten largest covering more than 7.5%. The source was peripheral blood, collected 28 days after the second AZD1222 dose. The receptors originated from an adult who received the AZD1222 COVID-19 vaccine.

The chain couples TRBV20-1 to TRBJ2-1, with unresolved D. Germline CDR1 DFQATT, CDR2 SNEGSKA (reference sequence). The CDR3 length is 11 residues. The V end was cut by 2 bases, the J end by 6 bases, with 5 bases between. For the CDR3, the DNA is TGCAGTGCTAGACTAGTCAATGAGCAGTTCTTC. Its protein product is CSARLVNEQFF.

The chain carries TRBV10-3 and TRBJ1-6; 8 bases are shared with TRBD1. The CDR3 runs 17 residues. V dropped 10 bases and J dropped 0; count of bases not matched to a gene: 11. Germline V gene data show CDR1 as ENHRY and CDR2 as SYGVKD. In DNA, the CDR3 is TGTGCCACCTCCGGGGGGACAGGAAACTCCTATAATTCACCCCTCCACTTT. Translated, it gives CATSGGTGNSYNSPLHF.

The chain is built from TRBV6-5 and TRBJ2-7, with TRBD1 identical over 7 bases. The CDR3 covers 13 residues. Germline-derived CDR1 and CDR2 are MNHEY and SVGAGI. V shed 5 bases, J shed 2 bases, and the junction held 3 bases outside the gene matches. Written as DNA, the CDR3 is TGTGCCAGCAGTCCCGACAGGGCCTACGAGCAGTACTTC. Translation gives CASSPDRAYEQYF.

The J gene is TRBJ2-2, the V gene TRBV11-2; TRBD1 might be the D (6 bases). CDR1 and CDR2 (germline): SGHAT, FQNNGV. This CDR3 has 17 amino acids. V was clipped by 4 bases and J by 3 bases, with 18 bases between them. In DNA, the CDR3 is TGTGCCAGCAGCTCCCTCAGGGGACGTCTTGACACCGGGGAGCTGTTTTTT. This encodes CASSSLRGRLDTGELFF.

This clone came up a few times. The chain combines TRBV11-1 with TRBJ2-4, with D perhaps TRBD1 or TRBD2 (5 bases each). The CDR3 has 14 amino acids. The germline CDR1 and CDR2 sequences are SGHAT and FQDESV (reference sequence). V shed 3 bases and J shed 9 bases, with 15 bases lying between them. The chain's CDR3 is CASSLGVDYSIQYF. The CDR3 DNA reads TGTGCCAGCAGCTTGGGGGTAGATTATAGCATTCAGTACTTC.

J is TRBJ1-5 and V is TRBV7-2, with unresolved D. Germline CDR1 reads SGHTA; CDR2 reads FQGNSA. This CDR3 region has 13 residues. V was trimmed by 1 base and J by 4 bases, leaving 5 bases between them. The CDR3 reads CASSLVQNQPQHF. The DNA for the CDR3 is TGTGCCAGCAGCTTAGTCCAGAATCAGCCCCAGCATTTT.

The genes are TRBV7-3 and TRBJ1-6; 9 bases line up with TRBD1. CDR1 SGHTA and CDR2 FQGTGA come from the germline V gene. This CDR3 is 14 amino acids long. With 4 bases clipped from V and 10 bases from J, the junction kept 5 bases outside the gene matches. The CDR3 region is CASSSGTGSSPLHF. The CDR3 DNA is TGTGCCAGCAGCTCAGGGACAGGGTCCTCACCCCTCCACTTT.

This chain links TRBV11-2 with TRBJ2-1; D gene unclear. Germline V gene lookup returns CDR1 SGHAT and CDR2 FQNNGV. The CDR3 length is 15 residues. V was cut by 8 bases and J by 1 base, with 15 bases left in between. The DNA of the CDR3 is TGTGCCAGCCGGAGCTTTCTTAGGTCCTACAATGAGCAGTTCTTC. Translation: CASRSFLRSYNEQFF.

The V call is TRBV3-1 (or the pseudogene TRBV3-2), the J call TRBJ1-5, with 7 bases that match TRBD1. Per the germline V gene, CDR1 is LGHDT and CDR2 is YNNKEL (reference sequence). Trimming cost V 0 bases and J 0 bases; bases outside gene matches: 11. This CDR3 has 19 residues. The chain's CDR3 is CASSQDVSPDRDSNQPQHF. The CDR3 DNA sequence: TGTGCCAGCAGCCAAGACGTTTCCCCCGACAGGGATAGCAATCAGCCCCAGCATTTT.

This chain joins TRBV11-2 and TRBJ2-7, with D tentatively TRBD1 (7 bases). This CDR3 region has 13 residues. Trimming stripped 8 bases from V and 4 bases from J, with 15 bases between. Germline CDR1 is SGHAT and CDR2 is FQNNGV. The CDR3 DNA is TGTGCCAGCGCCTTAGCGGACAGGTACGAGCAGTACTTC. Amino acids: CASALADRYEQYF.

V gene TRBV27 combines with J gene TRBJ2-2, with TRBD1 identical over 8 bases. Germline-derived CDR1 and CDR2 are MNHEY and SMNVEV (reference sequence). CDR3 length equals 17 residues. The junction had 11 bases not matched to a gene; V was cut back by 5 bases and J by 3 bases. Here the CDR3 DNA reads TGTGCCAGCAGTCCAGAGCTGGCAGGGGGCGACACCGGGGAGCTGTTTTTT. Its protein product is CASSPELAGGDTGELFF.

The DNA of the CDR3 is TGTGCCAGCAGCTTAGTCGGGGAAGCTTTCTTT. Amino acids: CASSLVGEAFF. The rearrangement uses TRBV7-8 and TRBJ1-1; no clear D gene. Germline V gene lookup returns CDR1 SGHVS and CDR2 FQNEAQ. Trimming removed 1 base at V and 8 bases at J, with 5 bases between. The CDR3 contains 11 residues.

CDR3 DNA sequence: TGTGCCAGCAGCCCAATCGGGACACACTCTGGAAACACCATATATTTT. Translation: CASSPIGTHSGNTIYF. The chain has TRBV7-2 and TRBJ1-3; possible D gene TRBD1, 6 bases. This CDR3 comprises 16 residues. V was cut by 5 bases and J by 0 bases, with 14 bases left in between. Looked up from germline, CDR1 is SGHTA and CDR2 is FQGNSA.

This chain joins TRBV12-3 or TRBV12-4 and TRBJ2-7; no reliable D call. The V end lost 6 bases, the J end lost 2 bases, and 8 bases lay between the germline ends. This CDR3 has 12 residues. CDR3 sequence (DNA): TGTGCCAGCAGCTTCCAAGCCTACGAGCAGTACTTC. As protein: CASSFQAYEQYF.

V is TRBV28 and J is TRBJ1-5; D remains unclear. The germline V gene has CDR1 MDHEN and CDR2 SYDVKM. V was pared by 6 bases and J by 0 bases, with 3 bases between. The CDR3 extends over 12 amino acids. The CDR3 region is CASRDSNQPQHF. CDR3 coding DNA: TGTGCCAGCAGGGATAGCAATCAGCCCCAGCATTTT.

V gene TRBV7-3 combines with J gene TRBJ2-1, with TRBD2 identical over 7 bases. J lost 5 bases, V lost 5 bases, and 15 bases had no gene match. Germline V lookup: CDR1 SGHTA, CDR2 FQGTGA. The CDR3 length is 17 residues. Here the CDR3 reads CASSPRRASGLHNEQFF. CDR3 in DNA: TGTGCCAGCAGCCCAAGAAGGGCTAGCGGACTTCACAATGAGCAGTTCTTC.

The V and J genes are TRBV10-3 and TRBJ2-1, with 11 bases aligning to TRBD2. Per germline, CDR1 ENHRY and CDR2 SYGVKD. The CDR3 is made up of 15 amino acids. The ends lost 6 bases at V and 3 bases at J; junction bases unmatched: 4. The CDR3 spells CAISTGTSGYNEQFF. The CDR3, as DNA: TGTGCCATCAGCACCGGGACTAGCGGCTACAATGAGCAGTTCTTC.

This chain uses TRBV7-6 with TRBJ2-1; 7 bases are shared with TRBD2. The CDR3 has 16 residues. With V trimmed by 5 bases and J by 0 bases, 7 bases remained unmatched. Germline assignment: CDR1 SGHVS and CDR2 FNYEAQ. The CDR3 spells CASSRTGGSSYNEQFF. CDR3 nucleotides: TGTGCCAGCAGCAGAACAGGCGGGAGCTCCTACAATGAGCAGTTCTTC. The whole variable domain, filled in from reference TRBV7-6 and TRBJ2-1, reads GAGVSQSPRYKVTKRGQDVALRCDPISGHVSLYWYRQALGQGPEFLTYFNYEAQQDKSGLPNDRFSAERPEGSISTLTIQRTEQRDSAMYRCASSRTGGSSYNEQFFGPGTRLTVL.

The chain employs TRBV28 and TRBJ2-6; a weak D match, TRBD1 (6 bases). This CDR3 spans 17 amino acids. V was pared by 7 bases and J by 2 bases, with 18 bases between. Germline values: CDR1 MDHEN, CDR2 SYDVKM. The CDR3 DNA reads TGTGCCAGCAACTCAGCAGGGGCGAGACCTGGGGCCAACGTCCTGACTTTC. Amino acids: CASNSAGARPGANVLTF.

The rearrangement uses TRBV18 and TRBJ1-2; tentative D call: TRBD1 (6 bases). Germline values: CDR1 KGHSH, CDR2 LQKENI. This CDR3 spans 16 amino acids. Trimming removed 3 bases from V and 8 bases from J, with 22 bases in between. CDR3 sequence (DNA): TGTGCCAGCTCACCTCTCGCTGCAGGAGGGGGTACAGGCTACACCTTC. Translation: CASSPLAAGGGTGYTF.

The CDR3 DNA is TGTGCCAGCACCGAACCCGGGACAGGGTTTGAAGCTTTCTTT. This gives the protein CASTEPGTGFEAFF. The chain joins TRBV6-1 to TRBJ1-1; 9 nucleotides align to TRBD1. With 7 bases clipped from V and 7 bases from J, the junction kept 10 bases outside the gene matches. CDR3 length equals 14 residues. The germline gives CDR1 MNHNS, CDR2 SASEGT.

This chain joins TRBV2 and TRBJ1-4, with D perhaps TRBD1 (5 bases). Germline V lookup: CDR1 SNHLY, CDR2 FYNNEI. With 10 bases removed from V and 4 bases from J, the gap between germline ends came to 16 bases. This CDR3 contains 14 residues. CDR3 region: CATARGGLNEKLFF. CDR3 sequence (DNA): TGTGCCACTGCCCGTGGGGGACTTAATGAAAAACTGTTTTTT.

This rearrangement joins TRBV28 to TRBJ2-1; TRBD1 might be the D (6 bases). Germline V gene sequence: CDR1 MDHEN, CDR2 SYDVKM. This CDR3 region has 14 residues. V lost 6 bases and J 12 bases, leaving 21 bases between the germline ends. CDR3 loop: CASSPGRGAVGQFF. CDR3 DNA: TGTGCCAGCAGCCCGGGCAGGGGTGCCGTCGGGCAGTTCTTC.

This chain links TRBV15 with TRBJ2-1; D remains ambiguous. This CDR3 comprises 14 residues. Germline CDR1 is LNHNV and CDR2 is YYDKDF (reference sequence). The germline V and J ends were trimmed by 1 base and 7 bases, with 11 bases remaining between them. The CDR3 nucleotides read TGTGCCACCAGCAGAGCTTCCTCCGGGAATGAGCAGTTCTTC. It is translated as CATSRASSGNEQFF.

This clone is labeled medium-sized. The rearrangement uses TRBV9 and TRBJ2-2; D gene ambiguous. CDR1 SGDLS and CDR2 YYNGEE come from the germline V gene. The CDR3 consists of 16 residues. V lost 1 base and J 0 bases, leaving 10 bases between the germline ends. The CDR3 sequence: CASSVLLSSNTGELFF. CDR3 bases: TGTGCCAGCAGCGTACTTCTTTCGTCGAACACCGGGGAGCTGTTTTTT.

This clone has more than one count but fewer than ten. The gene calls are TRBV4-3 and TRBJ1-1, with D maybe TRBD1 (6 bases). The CDR3 consists of 15 residues. Germline CDR1 reads LGHNA; CDR2 reads YSLEER. Trimming took 2 bases from V and 0 from J, leaving 10 bases between them. For the CDR3, the DNA is TGCGCCAGCAGCCAACACCCAGGGGTGAACACTGAAGCTTTCTTT. This codes for CASSQHPGVNTEAFF.